This T cell receptor (beta chain) was captured in a study of cytomegalovirus exposure and HLA in healthy donors. Study-level points and caveats: In terms of immune exposure information, only CMV serostatus was available.

Between the trimmed V and J ends, which lost 4 bases and 2 bases, there was a span of 17 bases. This CDR3 contains 16 residues. CDR1 and CDR2 from the germline V gene are MNHEY and SMNVEV (reference sequence). Amplification used 60 Vbeta primers and 13 Jbeta primers. The data were produced by immunoSEQ multiplex PCR, yet TCRdb's version contains in-frame clones alone and is incomplete. The table lists some 200,000 clones, about 80% of them singletons. In this sample, this clone turned up once. Its antigen is as yet unknown. The TCR was taken from a man aged 18 to 35 in good health and CMV-seronegative. This sequence joins TRBV27 and TRBJ2-5, with D maybe TRBD1 (6 bases). The specimen sequenced was PBMCs. CDR3: CASSYGGTWGQETQYF. DNA for the CDR3: TGTGCCAGCAGTTATGGTGGGACATGGGGACAAGAGACCCAGTACTTC.